The present TCR beta chain was sequenced within a study of cytomegalovirus exposure and HLA in healthy donors. Turning to the study itself: It was reported in a later analysis that the roughly 120 validation repertoires used the same platform as the approximately 670 first-cohort repertoires.

Clones were read by immunoSEQ multiplex PCR, and TCRdb kept only the in-frame ones, dropping some. The sample has roughly 140,000 clones, about 88% seen once; the top ten hold 3% to 3.5%. Study observations and caveats: For cytomegalovirus status, the classifier reportedly gave diagnoses with high specificity and sensitivity. The study designated 150 to 200 TCR beta chains cytomegalovirus-associated.

This clone appeared once. Antigen: not known. Material for sequencing was PBMCs. The receptor comes from a woman under 30 in good health and CMV-seropositive.

The CDR3 reads CASSRGQGDYGYTF. The DNA for the CDR3 is TGTGCCAGTAGTAGGGGACAGGGGGACTATGGCTACACCTTC. This rearrangement joins TRBV19 to TRBJ1-2, with 11 nucleotides matching TRBD1. J gave up 3 bases and V 4 bases, and 1 base lay outside the gene matches. Looked up from germline, CDR1 is LNHDA and CDR2 is SQIVND (reference sequence). The CDR3 sequence is 14 residues long.